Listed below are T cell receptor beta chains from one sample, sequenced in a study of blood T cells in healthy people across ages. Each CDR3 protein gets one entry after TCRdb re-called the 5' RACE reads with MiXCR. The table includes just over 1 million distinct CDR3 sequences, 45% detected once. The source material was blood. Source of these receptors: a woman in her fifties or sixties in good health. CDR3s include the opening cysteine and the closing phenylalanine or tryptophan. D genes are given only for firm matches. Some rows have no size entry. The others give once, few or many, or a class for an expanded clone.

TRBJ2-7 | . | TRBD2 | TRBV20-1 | TGCAGTGCTAGAGAACGGCTAGCGGCCATAAACAATGAGCAGTACTTC | CSARERLAAINNEQYF
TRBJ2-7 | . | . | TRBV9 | TGTGCCAGCAGCGTAGCGGACGGGAGAGGATACGAGCAGTACTTC | CASSVADGRGYEQYF
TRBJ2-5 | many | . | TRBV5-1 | TGCGCCAGCAGCTTGTTGGGACAAGGGCAAGAGACCCAGTACTTC | CASSLLGQGQETQYF
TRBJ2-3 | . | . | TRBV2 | TGTGCCAGCAGTTGGCAGAATGAAGCAGATACGCAGTATTTT | CASSWQNEADTQYF
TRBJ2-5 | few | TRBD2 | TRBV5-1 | TGCGCCAGCAGCGTTTGGGGCCAGGGACTAGCGGAGACCCAGTACTTC | CASSVWGQGLAETQYF
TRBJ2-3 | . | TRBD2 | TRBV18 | TGTGCCAGCTCTCAGCGGGAGGGCGCAGATACGCAGTATTTT | CASSQREGADTQYF
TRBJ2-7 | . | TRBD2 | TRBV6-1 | TGTGCCAGCAGTGAAATCAGGACTAGTTTCTACGAGCAGTACTTC | CASSEIRTSFYEQYF
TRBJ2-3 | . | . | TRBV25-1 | TGTGCCACCGCTACCACAGATACGCAGTATTTT | CATATTDTQYF
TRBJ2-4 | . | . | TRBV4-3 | TGCGCCAGCAGCCTCGGCGTGGGACGAGGAAACATTCAGTACTTC | CASSLGVGRGNIQYF
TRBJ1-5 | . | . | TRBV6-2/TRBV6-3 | TGTGCCAGCAGTCACTTCCTGCATAGCAATCAGCCCCAGCATTTT | CASSHFLHSNQPQHF
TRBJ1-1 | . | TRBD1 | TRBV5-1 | TGCGCCAGCAGCCCCACCGGGACAGAGAACACTGAAGCTTTCTTT | CASSPTGTENTEAFF
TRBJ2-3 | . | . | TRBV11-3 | TGTGCCAGCAGCTTGCCGGGCTCTGGTGGGCCAACAGCGCAGTATTTT | CASSLPGSGGPTAQYF
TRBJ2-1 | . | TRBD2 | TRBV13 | TGTGCCAGCAGCAAATCCGGGACTAGCAGATACAATGAGCAGTTCTTC | CASSKSGTSRYNEQFF
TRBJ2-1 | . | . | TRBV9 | TGTGCCAGCAGCGTAGGTGGGGGTTTGGAGACCCAGTTCTTC | CASSVGGGLETQFF
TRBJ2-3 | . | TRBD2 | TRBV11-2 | TGTGCCAGCAGCTTATATTTGAGGGCTAGCGGAGGTGTGACAGATACGCAGTATTTT | CASSLYLRASGGVTDTQYF
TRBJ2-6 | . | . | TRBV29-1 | TGCAGCGTTCACAGCTCTGGGGCCAACGTCCTGACTTTC | CSVHSSGANVLTF
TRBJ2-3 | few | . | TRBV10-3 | TGTGCCATCAGTGAAGGTAGCCCTACGCAGTATTTT | CAISEGSPTQYF
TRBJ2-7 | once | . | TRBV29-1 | TGCAGCGTCCAGGGTATTCGGACCTACGAGCAGTACTTC | CSVQGIRTYEQYF
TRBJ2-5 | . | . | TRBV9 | TGTGCCAGCAGCATAGGGGGTGATTTAGAGACCCAGTACTTC | CASSIGGDLETQYF
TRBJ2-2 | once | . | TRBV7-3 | TGTGCCAGCAGCCGGGGTCATGCGTCCACCGGGGAGCTGTTTTTT | CASSRGHASTGELFF
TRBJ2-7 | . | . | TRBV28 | TGTGCCAGCAGTCACCCCATTGGGCGAGACGAGCAGTACTTC | CASSHPIGRDEQYF
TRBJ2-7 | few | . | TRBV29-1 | TGCAGCGTTGAAGTTACGGACAGTTCCTACGAGCAGTACTTC | CSVEVTDSSYEQYF
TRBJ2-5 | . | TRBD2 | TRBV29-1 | TGCAGCGTCCCTGCACTAGCGGGAGTAGTTGAGACCCAGTACTTC | CSVPALAGVVETQYF